One sample yielded the 13 T cell receptor beta chains listed below, sequenced in a study of CD8 T cells in Susac syndrome. With random hexamers, about 0.45 to 1 ug RNA was reverse transcribed. Each CDR3 protein is one row after TCRdb ran MiXCR on the immunoSEQ multiplex PCR reads. Altogether some 150,000 distinct CDR3 sequences are present, around 96% being singletons, with the ten largest covering 0.2% to 0.25%. Sequenced sample: CD8+ T cells from PBMCs. The receptors were gathered from a human donor with multiple sclerosis.

The chain joins TRBV29-1 to TRBJ1-2, with 7 bases aligning to TRBD1. The germline CDR1 and CDR2 sequences are SQVTM and ANQGSEA. The length of the CDR3 is 13 residues. V gave up 3 bases and J gave up 5 bases; unmatched junction bases: 6. CDR3 nucleotide sequence: TGCAGCGTTGATACAGGGGCGTATTATGGCTACACCTTC. It yields the protein CSVDTGAYYGYTF.

The J gene is TRBJ2-5, the V gene TRBV20-1; TRBD2 matches 7 bases. CDR1 is DFQATT, CDR2 SNEGSKA, per germline (reference sequence). J lost 0 bases, V lost 2 bases, and 6 bases had no gene match. The CDR3 totals 15 residues. In nucleotides, the CDR3 is TGCAGTGCTAGACAAGCGGGGCCGTACCAAGAGACCCAGTACTTC. Encoded protein: CSARQAGPYQETQYF.

This clonotype was picked up a small number of times. The chain combines TRBV7-9 with TRBJ2-2; D is unresolved. This CDR3 spans 12 amino acids. Germline V gene sequence: CDR1 SEHNR, CDR2 FQNEAQ (reference sequence). Trimming took off 6 bases at V and 6 bases at J, with 8 bases between the two ends. The CDR3 nucleotides are TGTGCCAGCAGTCTGGGGTCCGGGGAGCTGTTTTTT. It codes for CASSLGSGELFF.

The chain couples TRBV12-5 to TRBJ2-1; no clear D. CDR1 LGHNT and CDR2 FRNRAP come from the germline V gene. This CDR3 contains 14 residues. Trimming shortened V by 1 base and J by 5 bases, and 9 bases separated the two germline ends. The CDR3 protein is CASGLGSAHNEQFF. DNA for the CDR3: TGTGCTAGTGGTTTGGGCAGCGCACACAATGAGCAGTTCTTC.

The chain recombines TRBV27 with TRBJ1-4; 8 nucleotides match TRBD1. The CDR3 spans 13 residues. Germline V gene lookup returns CDR1 MNHEY and CDR2 SMNVEV (reference sequence). The J segment lost 8 bases and the V segment lost 5 bases, leaving 4 bases of the junction unmatched. The CDR3 spells CASSARTGEKLFF. The CDR3 region has the DNA TGTGCCAGCAGTGCGAGGACAGGGGAAAAACTGTTTTTT.

V and J are TRBV27 and TRBJ2-7; 8 bases agree with TRBD1. V was pared by 6 bases and J by 4 bases, with 8 bases of the junction left unmatched. The germline CDR1 and CDR2 sequences are MNHEY and SMNVEV (reference sequence). The CDR3 loop spans 14 amino acids. The CDR3, as DNA: TGTGCCAGCAGCGTGGGCAGGGGGCCGTACGAGCAGTACTTC. It translates to CASSVGRGPYEQYF.

The chain links TRBV3-1 to TRBJ2-7; weak D call: TRBD2 (6 bases). The germline V and J ends were trimmed by 4 bases and 3 bases, with 16 bases remaining between them. The CDR3 totals 15 residues. Germline-derived CDR1 and CDR2 are LGHDT and YNNKEL (reference sequence). The CDR3 region has the DNA TGTGCCAGCAGCCTTGGGGGGTCCCGAAGCTACGAGCAGTACTTC. It encodes CASSLGGSRSYEQYF.

The CDR3 nucleotides read TGTGCCAGCAGCTTAGACCAGCAGGGTGGGTCCTACGAGCAGTACTTC. Amino acid sequence: CASSLDQQGGSYEQYF. The chain carries TRBV7-9 and TRBJ2-7; a weak D match, TRBD1 (5 bases). The germline gives CDR1 SEHNR, CDR2 FQNEAQ (reference sequence). CDR3 size: 16 residues. Trimming removed 1 base from V and 1 base from J, with 14 bases in between.

The gene calls are TRBV3-1 and TRBJ2-4, with D unclear. Germline lookup yields CDR1 LGHDT and CDR2 YNNKEL (reference sequence). The CDR3 extends over 14 amino acids. With 1 base removed from V and 7 bases from J, the gap between germline ends came to 11 bases. The CDR3 loop is CASSQGRQINIQYF. CDR3 DNA sequence: TGTGCCAGCAGCCAAGGGCGGCAGATTAACATTCAGTACTTC.

The chain employs TRBV6-6 and TRBJ2-1; no reliable D call. Germline V gene data show CDR1 as MNHNY and CDR2 as SVGAGI (reference sequence). This CDR3 contains 16 residues. Trimming took off 4 bases at V and 0 bases at J, with 13 bases between the two ends. In DNA form, the CDR3 reads TGTGCCAGCAGTTTGGAAGCGACGTACTCCTACAATGAGCAGTTCTTC. Its protein product is CASSLEATYSYNEQFF.

V is TRBV30 and J is TRBJ1-1; D is unclear. Trimming cost V 0 bases and J 9 bases, with 5 bases left between them. CDR3 length equals 10 residues. In germline, CDR1 is GTSNPN, CDR2 SVGIG (reference sequence). This chain's CDR3 is CAWSVQKAFF. In nucleotides, the CDR3 is TGTGCCTGGAGTGTACAGAAAGCTTTCTTT.

The V call is TRBV27, the J call TRBJ2-7, with TRBD1 matching 7 bases. The CDR3 extends over 16 amino acids. Germline V gives CDR1 MNHEY, CDR2 SMNVEV (reference sequence). After removal of 4 bases from V and 3 bases from J, the junction contained 12 bases not matched to a gene. The CDR3 sequence is CASSWSVGDSNYEQYF. The CDR3 bases are TGTGCCAGCAGTTGGAGTGTTGGGGACAGCAACTACGAGCAGTACTTC.

This chain uses TRBV27 with TRBJ1-2; 9 positions match TRBD1. V lost 4 bases and J lost 7; bases outside the gene matches: 13. The CDR3 runs 16 residues. CDR1 is MNHEY and CDR2 is SMNVEV in the germline V gene (reference sequence). The CDR3 sequence: CASSSWTGATFAGYTF. The CDR3 nucleotides are TGTGCCAGCAGTTCCTGGACAGGGGCCACCTTCGCTGGCTACACCTTC.